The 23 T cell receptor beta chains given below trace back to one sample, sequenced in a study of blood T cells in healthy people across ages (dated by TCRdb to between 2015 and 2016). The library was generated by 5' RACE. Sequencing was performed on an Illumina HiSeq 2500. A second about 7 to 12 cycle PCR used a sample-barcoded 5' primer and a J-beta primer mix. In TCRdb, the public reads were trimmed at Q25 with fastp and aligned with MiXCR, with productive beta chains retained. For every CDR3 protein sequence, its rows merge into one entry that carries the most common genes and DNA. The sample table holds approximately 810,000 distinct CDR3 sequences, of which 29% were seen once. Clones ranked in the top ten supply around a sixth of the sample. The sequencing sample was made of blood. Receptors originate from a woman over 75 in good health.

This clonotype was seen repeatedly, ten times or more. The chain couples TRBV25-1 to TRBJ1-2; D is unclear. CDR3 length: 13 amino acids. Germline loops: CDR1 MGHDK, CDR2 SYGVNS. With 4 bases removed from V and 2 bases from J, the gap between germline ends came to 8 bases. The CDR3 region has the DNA TGTGCCAGCAGTGCGACGGAAAACTATGGCTACACCTTC. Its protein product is CASSATENYGYTF.

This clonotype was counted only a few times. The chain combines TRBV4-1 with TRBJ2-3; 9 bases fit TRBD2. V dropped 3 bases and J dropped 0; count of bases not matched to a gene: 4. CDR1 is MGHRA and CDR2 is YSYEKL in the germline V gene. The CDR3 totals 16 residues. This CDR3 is CASSQYSGGSTDTQYF. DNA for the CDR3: TGCGCCAGCAGCCAGTATAGCGGGGGCAGCACAGATACGCAGTATTTT.

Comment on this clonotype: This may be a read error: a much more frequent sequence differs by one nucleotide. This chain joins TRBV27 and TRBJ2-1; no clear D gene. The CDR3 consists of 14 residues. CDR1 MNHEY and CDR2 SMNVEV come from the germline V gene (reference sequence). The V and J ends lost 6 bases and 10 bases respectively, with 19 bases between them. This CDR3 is CASRPGTQGYEQFF. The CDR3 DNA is TGTGCCAGCAGGCCGGGCACCCAAGGCTACGAGCAGTTCTTC.

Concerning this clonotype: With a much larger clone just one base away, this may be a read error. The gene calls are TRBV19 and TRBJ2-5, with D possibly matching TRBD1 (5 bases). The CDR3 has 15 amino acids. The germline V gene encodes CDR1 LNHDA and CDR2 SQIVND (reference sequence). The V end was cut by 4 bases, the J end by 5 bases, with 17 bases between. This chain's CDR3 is CASSRDKGLGETQYF. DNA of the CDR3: TGTGCCAGTAGTAGAGATAAGGGGCTCGGGGAGACCCAGTACTTC.

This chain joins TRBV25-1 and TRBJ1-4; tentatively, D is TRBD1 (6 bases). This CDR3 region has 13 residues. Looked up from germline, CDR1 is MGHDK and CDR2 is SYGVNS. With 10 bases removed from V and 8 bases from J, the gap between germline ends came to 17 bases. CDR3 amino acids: CATRGQGFEKLFF. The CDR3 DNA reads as TGTGCCACTCGGGGACAAGGTTTCGAAAAACTGTTTTTT.

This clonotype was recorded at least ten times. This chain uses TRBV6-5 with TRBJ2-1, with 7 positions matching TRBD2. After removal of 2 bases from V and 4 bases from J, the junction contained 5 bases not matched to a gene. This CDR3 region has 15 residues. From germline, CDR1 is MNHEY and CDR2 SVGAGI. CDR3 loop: CASSYSGTVYNEQFF. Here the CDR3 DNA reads TGTGCCAGCAGTTACAGCGGGACGGTGTACAATGAGCAGTTCTTC.

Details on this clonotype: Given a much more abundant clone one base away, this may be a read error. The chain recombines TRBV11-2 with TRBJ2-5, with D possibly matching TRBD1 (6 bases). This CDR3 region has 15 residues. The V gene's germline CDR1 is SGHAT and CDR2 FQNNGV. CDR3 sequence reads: CAGSLGPGAGETQYF. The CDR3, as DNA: TGTGCCGGCAGCTTAGGCCCAGGGGCGGGAGAGACCCAGTACTTC.

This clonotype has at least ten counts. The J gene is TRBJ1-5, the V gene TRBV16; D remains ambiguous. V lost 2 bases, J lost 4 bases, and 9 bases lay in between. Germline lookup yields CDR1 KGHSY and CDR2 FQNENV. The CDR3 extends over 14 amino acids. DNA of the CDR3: TGTGCCAGCAGCCAAAAACGGGAAAATCAGCCCCAGCATTTT. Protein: CASSQKRENQPQHF.

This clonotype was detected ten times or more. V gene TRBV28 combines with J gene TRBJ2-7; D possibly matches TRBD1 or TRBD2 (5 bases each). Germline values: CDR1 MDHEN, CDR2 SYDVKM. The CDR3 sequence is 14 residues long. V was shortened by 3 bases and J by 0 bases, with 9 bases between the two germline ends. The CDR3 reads CASSFRGRSYEQYF. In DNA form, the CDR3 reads TGTGCCAGCAGTTTTCGGGGCCGCTCCTACGAGCAGTACTTC.

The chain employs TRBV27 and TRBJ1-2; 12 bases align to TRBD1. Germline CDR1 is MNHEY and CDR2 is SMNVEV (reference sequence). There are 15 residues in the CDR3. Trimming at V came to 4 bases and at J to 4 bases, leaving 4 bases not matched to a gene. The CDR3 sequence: CASSWGQGAGYGYTF. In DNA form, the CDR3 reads TGTGCCAGCAGTTGGGGACAGGGGGCAGGCTATGGCTACACCTTC.

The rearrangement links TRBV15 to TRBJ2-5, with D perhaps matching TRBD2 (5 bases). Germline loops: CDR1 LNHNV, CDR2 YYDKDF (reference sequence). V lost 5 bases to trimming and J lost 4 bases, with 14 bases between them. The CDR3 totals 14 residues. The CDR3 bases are TGTGCCACCAGCGGACGGACTGGTACAGAGACCCAGTACTTC. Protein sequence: CATSGRTGTETQYF.

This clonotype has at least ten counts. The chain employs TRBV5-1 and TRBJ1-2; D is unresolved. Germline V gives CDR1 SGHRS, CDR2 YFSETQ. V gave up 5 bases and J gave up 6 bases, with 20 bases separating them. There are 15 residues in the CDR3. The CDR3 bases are TGCGCCAGCAGTGGCCTCCCCGGTAGGGTTGATGGCTACACCTTC. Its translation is CASSGLPGRVDGYTF. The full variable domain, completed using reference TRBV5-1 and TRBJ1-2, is KAGVTQTPRYLIKTRGQQVTLSCSPISGHRSVSWYQQTPGQGLQFLFEYFSETQRNKGNFPGRFSGRQFSNSRSEMNVSTLELGDSALYLCASSGLPGRVDGYTFGSGTRLTVV.

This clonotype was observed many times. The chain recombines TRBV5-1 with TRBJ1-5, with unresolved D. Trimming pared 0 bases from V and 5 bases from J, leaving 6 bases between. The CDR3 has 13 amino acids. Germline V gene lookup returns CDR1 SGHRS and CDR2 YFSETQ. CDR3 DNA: TGCGCCAGCAGCTTGGCGGGATATCAGCCCCAGCATTTT. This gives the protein CASSLAGYQPQHF.

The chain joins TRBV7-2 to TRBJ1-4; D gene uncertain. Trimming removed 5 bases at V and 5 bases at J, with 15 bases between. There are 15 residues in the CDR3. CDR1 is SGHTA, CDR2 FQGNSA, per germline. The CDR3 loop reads CASSQGLRRNEKLFF. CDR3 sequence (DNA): TGTGCCAGCAGCCAAGGATTGAGGAGGAATGAAAAACTGTTTTTT.

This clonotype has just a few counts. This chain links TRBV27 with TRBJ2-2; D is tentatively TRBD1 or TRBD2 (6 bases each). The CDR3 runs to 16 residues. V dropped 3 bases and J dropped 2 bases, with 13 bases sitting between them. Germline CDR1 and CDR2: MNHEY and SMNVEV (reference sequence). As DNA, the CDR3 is TGTGCCAGCAGTTTTTCGGGGGCTCTAAACACCGGGGAGCTGTTTTTT. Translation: CASSFSGALNTGELFF.

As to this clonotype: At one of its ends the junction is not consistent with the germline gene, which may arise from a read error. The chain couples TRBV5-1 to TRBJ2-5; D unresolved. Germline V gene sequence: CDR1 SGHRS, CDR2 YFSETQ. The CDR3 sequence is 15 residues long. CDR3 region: CTSSSYQWMAETQYF. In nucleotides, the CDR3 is TGCACCAGCAGTTCTTATCAGTGGATGGCGGAGACCCAGTACTTC. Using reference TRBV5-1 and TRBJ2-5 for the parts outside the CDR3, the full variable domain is KAGVTQTPRYLIKTRGQQVTLSCSPISGHRSVSWYQQTPGQGLQFLFEYFSETQRNKGNFPGRFSGRQFSNSRSEMNVSTLELGDSALYLCTSSSYQWMAETQYFGPGTRLLVL.

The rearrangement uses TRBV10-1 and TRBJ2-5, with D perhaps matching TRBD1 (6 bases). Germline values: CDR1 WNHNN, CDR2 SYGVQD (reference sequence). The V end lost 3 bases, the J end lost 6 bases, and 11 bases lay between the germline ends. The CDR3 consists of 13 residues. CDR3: CASSEQGRKTQYF. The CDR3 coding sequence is TGCGCCAGCAGTGAACAGGGAAGGAAGACCCAGTACTTC.

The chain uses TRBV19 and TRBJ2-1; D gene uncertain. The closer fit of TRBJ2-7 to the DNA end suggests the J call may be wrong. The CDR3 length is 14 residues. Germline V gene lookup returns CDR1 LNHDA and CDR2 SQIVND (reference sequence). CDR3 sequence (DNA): TGTGCCAGTAGTATCATCGCGGACTCCTACGAGCAGTACTTC. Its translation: CASSIIADSYEQYF.

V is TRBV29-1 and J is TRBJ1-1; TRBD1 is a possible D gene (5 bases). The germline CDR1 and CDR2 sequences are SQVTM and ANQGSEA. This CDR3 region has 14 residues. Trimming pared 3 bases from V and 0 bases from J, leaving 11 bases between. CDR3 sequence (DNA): TGCAGCGTTGAGAAAGGGACCGTGAACACTGAAGCTTTCTTT. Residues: CSVEKGTVNTEAFF.

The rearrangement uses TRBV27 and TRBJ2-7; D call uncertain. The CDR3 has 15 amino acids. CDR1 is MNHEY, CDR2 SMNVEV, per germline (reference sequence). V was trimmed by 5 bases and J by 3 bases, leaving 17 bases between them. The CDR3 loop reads CASSRPKILSYEQYF. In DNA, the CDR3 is TGTGCCAGCAGTCGCCCCAAGATACTAAGCTACGAGCAGTACTTC.

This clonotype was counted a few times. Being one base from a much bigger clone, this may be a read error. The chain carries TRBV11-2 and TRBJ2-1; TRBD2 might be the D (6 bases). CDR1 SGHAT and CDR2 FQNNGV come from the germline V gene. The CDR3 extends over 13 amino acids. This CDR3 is CTSSLSQGGEQFF. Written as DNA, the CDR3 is TGTACCAGCAGCTTATCCCAGGGAGGTGAGCAGTTCTTC.

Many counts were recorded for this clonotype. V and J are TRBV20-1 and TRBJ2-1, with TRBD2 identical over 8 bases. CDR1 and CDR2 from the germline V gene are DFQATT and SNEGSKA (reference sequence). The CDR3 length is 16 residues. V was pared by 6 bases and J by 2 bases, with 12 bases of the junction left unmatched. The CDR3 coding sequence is TGCAGTGCCCCCCGGGGGGGCTCGTCTACCTACAATGAGCAGTTCTTC. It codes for CSAPRGGSSTYNEQFF.

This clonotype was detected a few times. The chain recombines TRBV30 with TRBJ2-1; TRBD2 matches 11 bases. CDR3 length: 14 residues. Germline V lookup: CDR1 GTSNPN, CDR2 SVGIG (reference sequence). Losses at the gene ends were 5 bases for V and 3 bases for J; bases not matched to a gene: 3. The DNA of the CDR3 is TGTGCCTGGGGGACTAGCGGCCTCTACAATGAGCAGTTCTTC. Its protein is CAWGTSGLYNEQFF.